The 28 T cell receptor beta chains below were found in one sample sequenced in a study of T-cell memory formation after mild COVID-19. TCRdb processed the 5' RACE reads anew with MiXCR; each CDR3 protein has one entry. The profile shows about 100,000 distinct CDR3 sequences, approximately 15% of them singletons. Specimen: PBMCs or a T cell subset sorted from them (not recorded which). These receptors came from a young man who had mild COVID-19 (a few samples of this study predate the infection). Cell type and time point are not known.

This chain joins TRBV7-9 and TRBJ1-6, with TRBD1 as a possible D gene (6 bases). This CDR3 spans 15 amino acids. Trimming shortened V by 4 bases and J by 8 bases, and 15 bases separated the two germline ends. Germline V lookup: CDR1 SEHNR, CDR2 FQNEAQ (reference sequence). The CDR3 sequence: CASSSPMGGYSPLHF. Written as DNA, the CDR3 is TGTGCCAGCAGCTCCCCCATGGGGGGCTATTCACCCCTCCACTTT.

This chain links TRBV4-1 with TRBJ2-3; D is uncertain. In germline, CDR1 is MGHRA, CDR2 YSYEKL. The V end lost 0 bases, the J end lost 2 bases, and 12 bases lay between the germline ends. This CDR3 has 16 amino acids. Here the CDR3 DNA reads TGCGCCAGCAGCCAAGAATCAGGCGCTTTCACAGATACGCAGTATTTT. Translated: CASSQESGAFTDTQYF.

The gene calls are TRBV5-1 and TRBJ1-3; no definite D call. This CDR3 is built from 13 residues. Germline CDR1 SGHRS, CDR2 YFSETQ. Trimming pared 0 bases from V and 4 bases from J, leaving 5 bases between. The CDR3 protein is CASSLVTGNTIYF. The CDR3 DNA is TGCGCCAGCAGCTTGGTAACGGGAAACACCATATATTTT.

This clonotype was picked up a small number of times. This chain joins TRBV5-5 and TRBJ2-7, with unresolved D. Germline V gives CDR1 SGHKS, CDR2 YYEKEE (reference sequence). CDR3 length: 15 residues. The V end was cut by 1 base, the J end by 2 bases, with 13 bases between. The CDR3, as DNA: TGTGCCAGCAGCTTGCGGGCAGGCCAACCCTACGAGCAGTACTTC. Protein: CASSLRAGQPYEQYF. Combining the CDR3 with reference TRBV5-5 and TRBJ2-7 gives the whole variable domain DAGVTQSPTHLIKTRGQQVTLRCSPISGHKSVSWYQQVLGQGPQFIFQYYEKEERGRGNFPDRFSARQFPNYSSELNVNALLLGDSALYLCASSLRAGQPYEQYFGPGTRLTVT.

This clonotype appeared many times. This chain links TRBV2 with TRBJ1-6; weak D call: TRBD1 (6 bases). The germline V gene encodes CDR1 SNHLY and CDR2 FYNNEI. This CDR3 is 13 amino acids long. Trimming took 8 bases from V and 18 from J, leaving 23 bases between them. The CDR3: CASLGQSLDLYHF. CDR3 DNA: TGTGCCAGCCTTGGACAGTCTCTCGACCTGTACCACTTT.

This clonotype has a handful of counts. This CDR3 reads CSARATRGGGYTF. The DNA of the CDR3 is TGCAGTGCTAGGGCGACAAGGGGAGGCGGCTACACCTTC. The chain joins TRBV20-1 to TRBJ1-2; a weak D match, TRBD1 (5 bases). Germline CDR1 and CDR2: DFQATT and SNEGSKA (reference sequence). The CDR3 is 13 amino acids. The germline V and J ends were trimmed by 3 bases and 8 bases, with 16 bases remaining between them.

The gene calls are TRBV6-1 and TRBJ1-2, with no clear D. From germline, CDR1 is MNHNS and CDR2 SASEGT. The CDR3 totals 12 residues. Trimming took off 4 bases at V and 3 bases at J, with 6 bases between the two ends. As DNA, the CDR3 is TGTGCCAGCAGTGTGGGATACTATGGCTACACCTTC. It codes for CASSVGYYGYTF.

This rearrangement joins TRBV7-6 to TRBJ2-5; TRBD1 is a possible D gene (6 bases). The CDR3 is 14 amino acids. V lost 5 bases and J 5 bases, leaving 15 bases between the germline ends. Germline assignment: CDR1 SGHVS and CDR2 FNYEAQ. CDR3 nucleotides: TGTGCCAGCAGCCGCCAGGGGATCGGGGAGACCCAGTACTTC. Amino acid sequence: CASSRQGIGETQYF.

The chain couples TRBV7-9 to TRBJ2-2; 7 nucleotides agree with TRBD2. Germline V gene lookup returns CDR1 SEHNR and CDR2 FQNEAQ (reference sequence). The CDR3 has 17 residues. The V gene end was trimmed by 5 bases and the J gene end by 3 bases; junction bases not matched to a gene: 12. The CDR3 DNA sequence: TGTGCCAGCAGCGGGGGAGGGGCGACGGAGGACACCGGGGAGCTGTTTTTT. This gives the protein CASSGGGATEDTGELFF.

The rearrangement joins TRBV7-9 to TRBJ2-7, with 8 nucleotides matching TRBD1. Per germline, CDR1 SEHNR and CDR2 FQNEAQ (reference sequence). The V segment lost 4 bases and the J segment 5 bases; nucleotides outside the gene matches: 4. The CDR3 is 13 residues long. The CDR3 nucleotides are TGTGCCAGCAGCTCCTACAGGGGGGACGAGCAGTACGTC. This gives the protein CASSSYRGDEQYV.

J is TRBJ1-3 and V is TRBV19; unclear D gene. The CDR3 runs to 15 residues. The V gene lost 3 bases and the J gene lost 3 bases, with 12 bases spanning the gap. Germline-derived CDR1 and CDR2 are LNHDA and SQIVND (reference sequence). The CDR3 DNA follows: TGTGCCAGTAGTATGGAGGGCGCCCGTGGAAACACCATATATTTT. Translating gives CASSMEGARGNTIYF.

The chain employs TRBV2 and TRBJ2-4, with D perhaps matching TRBD2 (5 bases). Per the germline V gene, CDR1 is SNHLY and CDR2 is FYNNEI. The germline V and J ends were trimmed by 8 bases and 5 bases, with 10 bases remaining between them. CDR3 length equals 12 residues. CDR3 residues: CASRGGENIQYF. The CDR3 region has the DNA TGTGCCAGCCGGGGTGGAGAAAACATTCAGTACTTC.

V is TRBV7-8 and J is TRBJ2-4; no reliable D call. The CDR3 extends over 13 amino acids. Looked up from germline, CDR1 is SGHVS and CDR2 is FQNEAQ. The V and J ends lost 1 base and 9 bases respectively, with 10 bases between them. CDR3 sequence: CASSLGLSGIQYF. The DNA for the CDR3 is TGTGCCAGCAGCTTAGGTCTATCCGGCATTCAGTACTTC.

The sample holds one count of this clonotype. The gene calls are TRBV4-3 and TRBJ2-1, with a weak D call TRBD2 (5 bases). The V and J ends lost 1 base and 7 bases respectively, with 14 bases between them. Germline lookup yields CDR1 LGHNA and CDR2 YSLEER. The CDR3 consists of 15 residues. The CDR3 region has the DNA TGCGCCAGCAGCCAAGTCCGAGGGTGGGATAATGAGCAGTTCTTC. As protein: CASSQVRGWDNEQFF.

The chain joins TRBV7-6 to TRBJ1-1; D is uncertain. The V gene's germline CDR1 is SGHVS and CDR2 FNYEAQ. Trimming cost V 8 bases and J 5 bases, with 9 bases left between them. This CDR3 is built from 11 residues. The CDR3 sequence: CASGFGTEAFF. DNA for the CDR3: TGTGCCAGCGGTTTCGGGACTGAAGCTTTCTTT.

There are a few counts of this clonotype. The gene calls are TRBV2 and TRBJ1-2; D unclear. Germline V gives CDR1 SNHLY, CDR2 FYNNEI. This CDR3 has 12 amino acids. V was cut by 7 bases and J by 7 bases, with 13 bases left in between. This CDR3 reads CASTEEPLGYTF. The CDR3 bases are TGTGCCAGCACGGAAGAGCCACTTGGCTACACCTTC.

J is TRBJ2-2 and V is TRBV12-3 or TRBV12-4, with D perhaps matching TRBD2 (5 bases). Trimming stripped 5 bases from V and 5 bases from J, with 15 bases between. This CDR3 is built from 15 residues. The CDR3 sequence: CASSTPGEGTGELFF. In DNA form, the CDR3 reads TGTGCCAGCAGTACCCCCGGGGAAGGGACCGGGGAGCTGTTTTTT.

V usage is TRBV29-1 and J usage is TRBJ1-2, with a tentative D call TRBD1 (6 bases). The germline gives CDR1 SQVTM, CDR2 ANQGSEA. The CDR3 totals 13 residues. The V and J ends lost 1 base and 6 bases respectively, with 12 bases between them. DNA for the CDR3: TGCAGCGTTGAAGGTGGATACAGGGATGGCTACACCTTC. As protein: CSVEGGYRDGYTF.

This clonotype was detected ten times or more. The chain is built from TRBV5-1 and TRBJ2-7; TRBD1 aligns across 7 bases. V lost 0 bases and J lost 0; bases outside the gene matches: 0. CDR1 is SGHRS and CDR2 is YFSETQ in the germline V gene. The CDR3 contains 14 residues. The CDR3 sequence: CASSLGDSSYEQYF. CDR3 DNA sequence: TGCGCCAGCAGCTTGGGGGACAGCTCCTACGAGCAGTACTTC.

This clonotype was seen a few times. V is TRBV27 and J is TRBJ2-3; 8 bases are shared with TRBD1. The CDR3 runs to 15 residues. CDR1 and CDR2 (germline): MNHEY, SMNVEV (reference sequence). The V gene end was trimmed by 6 bases and the J gene end by 3 bases; junction bases not matched to a gene: 8. CDR3 sequence reads: CASRSGGAGTDTQYF. The CDR3 DNA follows: TGTGCCAGCAGATCAGGGGGCGCGGGGACAGATACGCAGTATTTT.

This clonotype was observed a handful of times. The rearrangement joins TRBV6-5 to TRBJ1-2, with D possibly TRBD1 on 5 matching bases. Germline CDR1 and CDR2: MNHEY and SVGAGI. V was clipped by 6 bases and J by 8 bases, with 13 bases between them. The CDR3 is 12 amino acids. CDR3 coding DNA: TGTGCCAGCAGCCCCGGGACCATGGGCTACACCTTC. Translation gives CASSPGTMGYTF.

The chain combines TRBV7-3 with TRBJ2-6; 11 bases fit TRBD1. This CDR3 has 17 amino acids. The germline gives CDR1 SGHTA, CDR2 FQGTGA. The ends lost 7 bases at V and 3 bases at J; junction bases unmatched: 8. Here the CDR3 reads CASTQDRGRGGANVLTF. CDR3 coding DNA: TGTGCCAGCACCCAGGACAGGGGGCGCGGTGGGGCCAACGTCCTGACTTTC.

The rearrangement links TRBV4-1 to TRBJ2-4; D is unclear. The CDR3 sequence is 17 residues long. Per germline, CDR1 MGHRA and CDR2 YSYEKL. V was trimmed by 0 bases and J by 0 bases, leaving 12 bases between them. The CDR3 nucleotides read TGCGCCAGCAGCCAAGATGACGTCCTTCTAGCCAAAAACATTCAGTACTTC. It translates to CASSQDDVLLAKNIQYF.

The chain combines TRBV20-1 with TRBJ2-1; D could derive from TRBD1 or TRBD2 (5 bases each). Germline-derived CDR1 and CDR2 are DFQATT and SNEGSKA (reference sequence). The V and J ends lost 0 bases and 0 bases respectively, with 9 bases between them. This CDR3 has 15 amino acids. Here the CDR3 reads CSARDLGVSYNEQFF. CDR3 nucleotide sequence: TGCAGTGCTAGAGATCTGGGGGTCTCCTACAATGAGCAGTTCTTC.

This clonotype was counted between two and nine times. This chain connects TRBV11-2 to TRBJ2-5, with 9 nucleotides matching TRBD2. CDR1 is SGHAT and CDR2 is FQNNGV in the germline V gene. The trim removed 4 bases at V and 5 bases at J, leaving 8 bases unmatched. CDR3 length: 15 amino acids. In DNA form, the CDR3 reads TGTGCCAGCAGCTCCAGCGGGGGGCCCCAGGAGACCCAGTACTTC. It translates to CASSSSGGPQETQYF.

This clonotype was found many times. This sequence joins TRBV7-9 and TRBJ2-7, with 8 bases aligning to TRBD1. Germline V lookup: CDR1 SEHNR, CDR2 FQNEAQ (reference sequence). Germline trimming cut 4 bases from V and 0 bases from J; bases unmatched to any gene: 5. The CDR3 has 15 amino acids. The CDR3 DNA reads as TGTGCCAGCAGCTACGGGACAGGCAACTCCTACGAGCAGTACGTC. This codes for CASSYGTGNSYEQYV.

In this sample, this clonotype turned up a few times. J is TRBJ2-4 and V is TRBV27; D is uncertain. CDR1 and CDR2 from the germline V gene are MNHEY and SMNVEV (reference sequence). Trimming stripped 8 bases from V and 0 bases from J, with 14 bases between. The CDR3 has 15 residues. CDR3 amino acids: CASGQIHAAKNIQYF. The CDR3 coding sequence is TGTGCCAGCGGGCAGATCCACGCAGCCAAAAACATTCAGTACTTC.

At least ten counts were recorded for this clonotype. This rearrangement joins TRBV5-1 to TRBJ2-1; perhaps TRBD1 as D (6 bases). Germline-derived CDR1 and CDR2 are SGHRS and YFSETQ. V was pared by 6 bases and J by 6 bases, with 13 bases between. This CDR3 region has 13 residues. The CDR3 DNA follows: TGCGCCAGCAACGGGCTAGGGGGCAATGAGCAGTTCTTC. Amino acid sequence: CASNGLGGNEQFF.